The 26 T cell receptor beta chains below all came from one sample that was sequenced in a study of Ad26.COV2.S vaccination and SARS-CoV-2 variants. The treatment here: about 20 received Ad26.COV2.S at low or high dose, single or two shots; about 5 received placebo; per-sample allocation not given. Collection of samples fell on day 63 after the first vaccine or placebo injection. Sequenced by immunoSEQ multiplex PCR; TCRdb stores in-frame clones only, minus some. The sample holds 250,000 or so clones, around nine tenths seen once. The sequencing used peripheral blood, collected in a trial of Ad26.COV2.S vaccine versus placebo. Receptors were obtained from a person between 18 and 65 years old who received the Ad26.COV2.S COVID-19 vaccine or a placebo.

The V gene is TRBV6-2 or TRBV6-3, the J gene TRBJ1-6, with D unclear. Germline CDR1 and CDR2: MNHEY and SVGEGT. The CDR3 is 17 residues long. Trimming left V 2 bases short and J 7 bases short, with 18 bases between. The CDR3 coding sequence is TGTGCCAGCAGTTACCCGAAGGTAGGGATGCGGAATTCACCCCTCCACTTT. Its translation is CASSYPKVGMRNSPLHF.

The gene calls are TRBV4-3 and TRBJ2-3, with D possibly being TRBD1 (5 bases). This CDR3 is built from 15 residues. V was clipped by 3 bases and J by 6 bases, with 16 bases between them. Germline-derived CDR1 and CDR2 are LGHNA and YSLEER. This CDR3 is CASSQQAGLSDTQYF. DNA of the CDR3: TGCGCCAGCAGCCAGCAGGCAGGGCTCTCGGATACGCAGTATTTT.

The genes are TRBV6-1 and TRBJ1-5, with D unresolved. The CDR3 contains 15 residues. V was clipped by 2 bases and J by 0 bases, with 8 bases between them. Germline assignment: CDR1 MNHNS and CDR2 SASEGT. Written as DNA, the CDR3 is TGTGCCAGCAGTGAACGGGCAGCTAGCAATCAGCCCCAGCATTTT. It specifies CASSERAASNQPQHF.

The chain links TRBV7-2 to TRBJ1-3; 8 bases line up with TRBD1. This CDR3 has 16 amino acids. Looked up from germline, CDR1 is SGHTA and CDR2 is FQGNSA. V was pared by 2 bases and J by 4 bases, with 7 bases of the junction left unmatched. The CDR3 sequence is CASSLKGQADGNTIYF. Here the CDR3 DNA reads TGTGCCAGCAGCTTAAAGGGACAGGCAGACGGAAACACCATATATTTT.

The chain uses TRBV19 and TRBJ2-7; maybe TRBD1 (6 bases). In germline, CDR1 is LNHDA, CDR2 SQIVND (reference sequence). V lost 7 bases and J 2 bases, leaving 12 bases between the germline ends. The CDR3 totals 13 residues. The CDR3 protein is CASTQGRAYEQYV. The CDR3 region has the DNA TGTGCCAGTACACAGGGTAGAGCCTACGAGCAGTACGTC.

V and J are TRBV19 and TRBJ2-4, with D perhaps TRBD1 (6 bases). V shed 6 bases and J shed 1 base, with 28 bases lying between them. Germline V gene data show CDR1 as LNHDA and CDR2 as SQIVND (reference sequence). This CDR3 region has 20 residues. The CDR3 nucleotides read TGTGCCAGTAGGCCCGCCCCTCTGGGGGCGGCTGAGGGGGCCAAAAACATTCAGTACTTC. Amino acids: CASRPAPLGAAEGAKNIQYF.

This rearrangement joins TRBV6-1 to TRBJ1-2, with D tentatively TRBD1 (5 bases). The CDR3 runs to 15 residues. The germline CDR1 and CDR2 sequences are MNHNS and SASEGT. Trimming left V 1 base short and J 1 base short, with 10 bases between. The CDR3 region has the DNA TGTGCCAGCAGTGAAGAGCAGGGATTTAACTATGGCTACACCTTC. Its protein product is CASSEEQGFNYGYTF.

The chain couples TRBV7-9 to TRBJ2-3; 8 nucleotides match TRBD1. The CDR3 contains 15 residues. Looked up from germline, CDR1 is SEHNR and CDR2 is FQNEAQ (reference sequence). Trimming at V came to 5 bases and at J to 3 bases, leaving 7 bases not matched to a gene. This CDR3 is CASSDRDRPTDTQYF. The CDR3 coding sequence is TGTGCCAGCAGCGACCGGGACAGGCCAACAGATACGCAGTATTTT.

This clone was recorded only once. The J gene is TRBJ2-7, the V gene TRBV4-3, with TRBD1 as a possible D gene (6 bases). The germline V gene encodes CDR1 LGHNA and CDR2 YSLEER. Between the trimmed V and J ends, which lost 0 bases and 6 bases, there was a span of 9 bases. The CDR3 has 13 amino acids. CDR3 in DNA: TGCGCCAGCAGCCAAGAAACAGGGAGCGAGCAGTACTTC. This sequence encodes CASSQETGSEQYF.

The chain combines TRBV12-3 or TRBV12-4 with TRBJ1-5; D is unclear. Trimming left V 5 bases short and J 4 bases short, with 6 bases between. The CDR3 consists of 12 residues. The CDR3 DNA follows: TGTGCCAGCAGTCATAGGAATCAGCCCCAGCATTTT. This gives the protein CASSHRNQPQHF.

The chain uses TRBV30 and TRBJ2-7; a possible D gene is TRBD2 (6 bases). This CDR3 has 13 residues. Between the trimmed V and J ends, which lost 0 bases and 4 bases, there was a span of 10 bases. Germline lookup yields CDR1 GTSNPN and CDR2 SVGIG (reference sequence). CDR3 region: CAWSVSSGYEQYV. The CDR3 DNA is TGTGCCTGGAGTGTGAGTAGCGGTTACGAGCAGTACGTC.

This clone was seen a single time. The genes are TRBV19 and TRBJ2-5; 8 bases line up with TRBD1. This CDR3 contains 14 residues. Germline V gene lookup returns CDR1 LNHDA and CDR2 SQIVND (reference sequence). Germline trimming cut 5 bases from V and 5 bases from J; bases unmatched to any gene: 7. CDR3 nucleotides: TGTGCCAGTAGTCCCCGGACAGGGAGGGAGACCCAGTACTTC. It encodes CASSPRTGRETQYF.

This chain uses TRBV5-1 with TRBJ2-7; TRBD1 aligns across 9 bases. Trimming at V came to 4 bases and at J to 1 base, leaving 3 bases not matched to a gene. Germline lookup yields CDR1 SGHRS and CDR2 YFSETQ. The CDR3 has 14 amino acids. The CDR3 region has the DNA TGCGCCAGCAGCCCGACAGGGGGATCCTACGAGCAGTACGTC. It codes for CASSPTGGSYEQYV.

This clone was counted a single time. The CDR3 reads CASRMRGDRGNTGELFF. The CDR3 DNA reads TGTGCCAGCAGGATGCGTGGGGACAGGGGGAACACCGGGGAGCTGTTTTTT. The chain recombines TRBV7-9 with TRBJ2-2; TRBD1 aligns across 10 bases. Germline lookup yields CDR1 SEHNR and CDR2 FQNEAQ (reference sequence). This CDR3 has 17 amino acids. The J segment lost 1 base and the V segment lost 6 bases, leaving 8 bases of the junction unmatched.

This chain connects TRBV5-1 to TRBJ1-2; no firm D call. The CDR3 sequence is 15 residues long. Trimming left V 0 bases short and J 4 bases short, with 13 bases between. Germline CDR1 and CDR2: SGHRS and YFSETQ. CDR3 in DNA: TGCGCCAGCAGCTTGGGGCCTCGGGAGGGCTATGGCTACACCTTC. Translated: CASSLGPREGYGYTF.

The V call is TRBV6-1, the J call TRBJ2-3; D remains unclear. V was pared by 1 base and J by 0 bases, with 8 bases between. The CDR3 runs to 15 residues. From germline, CDR1 is MNHNS and CDR2 SASEGT. The CDR3 DNA is TGTGCCAGCAGTGAAGACAAAGGTAGCACAGATACGCAGTATTTT. Translating it yields CASSEDKGSTDTQYF.

This clone is a singleton in its sample. Written as DNA, the CDR3 is TGTGCCAGTAGCCCCGAACCGTCCTCCTACGAGCAGTACTTC. Protein product: CASSPEPSSYEQYF. The chain employs TRBV6-5 and TRBJ2-7; D unclear. Germline lookup yields CDR1 MNHEY and CDR2 SVGAGI. With 9 bases removed from V and 0 bases from J, the gap between germline ends came to 15 bases. This CDR3 contains 14 residues.

There are a few counts of this clone. This chain joins TRBV29-1 and TRBJ2-3; a possible D gene is TRBD2 (6 bases). V shed 8 bases and J shed 4 bases, with 16 bases lying between them. The CDR3 extends over 13 amino acids. Germline V CDR1 and CDR2: SQVTM, ANQGSEA. The CDR3 DNA reads as TGCAGCTTTCGGGAGTCCCGGGCAGATACGCAGTATTTT. Translation gives CSFRESRADTQYF.

This rearrangement joins TRBV10-3 to TRBJ2-2; D uncertain. Deletions cut 2 bases from V and 4 bases from J, with 5 bases between. The CDR3 has 13 residues. CDR1 and CDR2 from the germline V gene are ENHRY and SYGVKD. Here the CDR3 reads CAISEEVTGELFF. As DNA, the CDR3 is TGTGCCATCAGTGAGGAAGTCACCGGGGAGCTGTTTTTT.

This rearrangement joins TRBV4-3 to TRBJ1-2, with D unclear. In germline, CDR1 is LGHNA, CDR2 YSLEER. The CDR3 consists of 13 residues. V shed 0 bases and J shed 5 bases, with 7 bases lying between them. CDR3 in amino acids: CASSQDIRYGYTF. CDR3 in DNA: TGCGCCAGCAGCCAAGATATTCGGTATGGCTACACCTTC.

This chain joins TRBV19 and TRBJ1-6; 7 bases map to TRBD1. Germline CDR1 is LNHDA and CDR2 is SQIVND (reference sequence). The CDR3 sequence is 17 residues long. The junction had 9 bases not matched to a gene; V was cut back by 7 bases and J by 0 bases. The chain's CDR3 is CASTTFGTASYNSPLHF. CDR3 DNA: TGTGCCAGTACCACTTTTGGGACAGCCTCCTATAATTCACCCCTCCACTTT.

The chain carries TRBV7-2 and TRBJ2-5; D may be TRBD2 (6 bases). Between the trimmed V and J ends, which lost 5 bases and 5 bases, there was a span of 21 bases. This CDR3 has 16 residues. Germline assignment: CDR1 SGHTA and CDR2 FQGNSA. Here the CDR3 DNA reads TGTGCCAGCAGCCCTCTTCCCCGGGACTGGTGGGAGACCCAGTACTTC. This encodes CASSPLPRDWWETQYF.

V is TRBV7-2 and J is TRBJ1-2, with D tentatively TRBD1 (6 bases). Germline lookup yields CDR1 SGHTA and CDR2 FQGNSA. V was shortened by 3 bases and J by 5 bases, with 13 bases between the two germline ends. The CDR3 sequence is 14 residues long. The chain's CDR3 is CASSFPGAGYGYTF. The CDR3 DNA reads as TGTGCCAGCAGCTTCCCGGGGGCGGGGTATGGCTACACCTTC.

The chain recombines TRBV5-4 with TRBJ2-5; no definite D call. This CDR3 spans 12 amino acids. V lost 1 base and J 3 bases, leaving 4 bases between the germline ends. Germline CDR1 SGHNT, CDR2 YYREEE (reference sequence). In nucleotides, the CDR3 is TGTGCCAGCAGCTTGCCAGAAGAGACCCAGTACTTC. It encodes CASSLPEETQYF.

V gene TRBV5-5 combines with J gene TRBJ1-2; D is perhaps TRBD1 (5 bases). The CDR3 totals 19 residues. Per the germline V gene, CDR1 is SGHKS and CDR2 is YYEKEE (reference sequence). Trimming stripped 4 bases from V and 3 bases from J, with 28 bases between. The DNA for the CDR3 is TGTGCCAGCAGCCCCGAGTTAACTGGGGACTTTGTGGTGGACTATGGCTACACCTTC. Residues: CASSPELTGDFVVDYGYTF.

The chain has TRBV5-6 and TRBJ2-2; TRBD1 matches 9 bases. The germline V gene encodes CDR1 SGHDT and CDR2 YYEEEE. The CDR3 covers 18 residues. The trim removed 0 bases at V and 4 bases at J, leaving 10 bases unmatched. CDR3 sequence (DNA): TGTGCCAGCAGCTTGGGCTGGGGGACAGGGTTACTCACCGGGGAGCTGTTTTTT. Translated: CASSLGWGTGLLTGELFF.